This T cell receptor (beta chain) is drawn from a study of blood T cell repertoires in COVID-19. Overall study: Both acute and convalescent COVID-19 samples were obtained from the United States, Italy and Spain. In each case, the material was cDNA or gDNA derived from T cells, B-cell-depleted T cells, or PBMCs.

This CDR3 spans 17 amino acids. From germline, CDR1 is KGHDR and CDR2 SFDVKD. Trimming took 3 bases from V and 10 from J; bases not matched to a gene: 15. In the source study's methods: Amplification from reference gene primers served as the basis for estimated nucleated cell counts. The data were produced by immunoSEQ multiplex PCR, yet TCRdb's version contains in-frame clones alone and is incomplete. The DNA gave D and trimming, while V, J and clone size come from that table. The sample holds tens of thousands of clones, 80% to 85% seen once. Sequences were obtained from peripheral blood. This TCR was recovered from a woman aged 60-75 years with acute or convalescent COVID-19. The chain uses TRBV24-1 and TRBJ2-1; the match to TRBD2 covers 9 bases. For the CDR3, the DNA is TGTGCCACCAGTGATGCCCTCACTAGCGGGCGGGGAGAGGAGCAGTTCTTC. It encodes CATSDALTSGRGEEQFF.